One sample yielded the 10 T cell receptor beta chains listed below, sequenced in a study of cytomegalovirus exposure and HLA in healthy donors. The study ran its PCR with 60 Vbeta and 13 Jbeta primers. TCRdb's copy holds only in-frame clones and misses some; the assay was immunoSEQ multiplex PCR. The table records approximately 110,000 clones, roughly 81% of them present only once. Sample: PBMCs. All receptors come from a woman younger than 45 in good health and CMV-seronegative.

This sequence joins TRBV6-5 and TRBJ2-3; tentatively, D is TRBD1 (6 bases). Trimming removed 7 bases at V and 3 bases at J, with 17 bases between. Germline V gene lookup returns CDR1 MNHEY and CDR2 SVGAGI. This CDR3 has 15 amino acids. In DNA form, the CDR3 reads TGTGCCAGCAAAAAAGGACAGAGTCTTACAGATACGCAGTATTTT. This codes for CASKKGQSLTDTQYF.

In the case of this clone: Sequence at one end of the junction differs from germline and may be a read error. The chain combines TRBV9 with TRBJ2-1; D perhaps matches TRBD2 (5 bases). This CDR3 spans 16 amino acids. Germline lookup yields CDR1 SGDLS and CDR2 YYNGEE. Here the CDR3 reads CASSVASGMSFNEQFF. CDR3 coding DNA: TGTGCCAGCAGCGTAGCTTCGGGAATGTCCTTCAATGAGCAGTTCTTC.

This clone was seen more than once but under ten times. The chain has TRBV5-5 and TRBJ2-1; maybe TRBD1 (6 bases). CDR3 length: 15 residues. CDR1 and CDR2 from the germline V gene are SGHKS and YYEKEE (reference sequence). The V end lost 4 bases, the J end lost 2 bases, and 13 bases lay between the germline ends. DNA for the CDR3: TGTGCCAGCAGCGGCGGCAGGGGTACCTACAATGAGCAGTTCTTC. As protein: CASSGGRGTYNEQFF.

A single count supports this clone. The chain carries TRBV5-6 and TRBJ2-5; 7 bases align to TRBD1. V lost 4 bases and J lost 0; bases outside the gene matches: 6. From germline, CDR1 is SGHDT and CDR2 YYEEEE. The CDR3 has 15 amino acids. The CDR3 is CASSQRQGHQETQYF. CDR3 nucleotide sequence: TGTGCCAGCAGCCAGAGACAGGGTCACCAAGAGACCCAGTACTTC.

Concerning this clone itself: Other DNA sequences in this sample translate to the same CDR3. This sequence joins TRBV27 and TRBJ2-7; 11 bases match TRBD2. This CDR3 spans 14 amino acids. Per the germline V gene, CDR1 is MNHEY and CDR2 is SMNVEV (reference sequence). V lost 4 bases and J lost 2; bases outside the gene matches: 1. CDR3 coding DNA: TGTGCCAGCAGTTCGGGACTAGCGGCCTACGAGCAGTACTTC. Translated: CASSSGLAAYEQYF.

Concerning this clone: Other nucleotide sequences from this sample produce the same CDR3. The chain uses TRBV2 and TRBJ1-2, with 8 bases that match TRBD1. Germline V gives CDR1 SNHLY, CDR2 FYNNEI. The J segment lost 4 bases and the V segment lost 6 bases, leaving 1 base of the junction unmatched. The CDR3 is made up of 12 amino acids. The CDR3 loop is CASSGQGYGYTF. CDR3 sequence (DNA): TGTGCCAGCAGCGGACAGGGCTATGGCTACACCTTC.

The gene calls are TRBV27 and TRBJ2-7, with TRBD1 as a possible D gene (6 bases). Germline V CDR1 and CDR2: MNHEY, SMNVEV (reference sequence). The CDR3 consists of 15 residues. V shed 3 bases and J shed 0 bases, with 12 bases lying between them. CDR3 DNA sequence: TGTGCCAGCAGTTTGGTAGGACAGCCCTCCTACGAGCAGTACTTC. Protein sequence: CASSLVGQPSYEQYF.

In its sample, this clone was seen once. The CDR3 sequence: CASGRDRGEKLFF. For the CDR3, the DNA is TGTGCCAGTGGCAGGGATAGAGGTGAAAAACTGTTTTTT. The rearrangement joins TRBV19 to TRBJ1-4; maybe TRBD1 (5 bases). Trimming removed 8 bases from V and 7 bases from J, with 14 bases in between. Per germline, CDR1 LNHDA and CDR2 SQIVND (reference sequence). This CDR3 contains 13 residues.

This chain uses TRBV18 with TRBJ2-1; 8 nucleotides align to TRBD1. Germline loops: CDR1 KGHSH, CDR2 LQKENI. CDR3 length: 15 residues. The junction had 4 bases not matched to a gene; V was cut back by 2 bases and J by 4 bases. CDR3 sequence reads: CASSPSRGLYNEQFF. The CDR3 bases are TGTGCCAGCTCACCAAGCAGGGGGCTTTACAATGAGCAGTTCTTC.

This chain links TRBV2 with TRBJ1-1, with D unclear. The CDR3 has 15 residues. Trimming removed 3 bases from V and 3 bases from J, with 14 bases in between. Germline V lookup: CDR1 SNHLY, CDR2 FYNNEI. This CDR3 reads CASSELAGWDTEAFF. The CDR3 nucleotides read TGTGCCAGCAGTGAGCTGGCAGGATGGGACACTGAAGCTTTCTTT.